The rows below give T cell receptor beta chains drawn from one sample of a study of blood T cells in healthy people across ages. TCRdb used MiXCR to reprocess the 5' RACE reads, holding one entry per CDR3 protein. In the table there are hundreds of thousands of distinct CDR3 sequences, nearly 60% of which are singletons. The specimen was blood. These receptors originate from a man aged 30 to 45 in good health. Both conserved end residues are part of each CDR3. Fields, in order: J gene, D gene, V gene, clone size, CDR3 protein, CDR3 DNA. D genes are given only for firm matches. Clone size is stated in some rows and not others, as once, few, many or a class when expanded.

j_gene: TRBJ2-3; d_gene: .; v_gene: TRBV9; abundance: .; CDR3aa: CASSVELEDTQYF; CDR3nt: TGTGCCAGCAGCGTAGAGCTGGAGGATACGCAGTATTTT
j_gene: TRBJ2-7; d_gene: TRBD2; v_gene: TRBV9; abundance: few; CDR3aa: CASSVTGTRDRAQYF; CDR3nt: TGTGCCAGCAGCGTAACGGGGACTAGGGATCGGGCCCAGTACTTC
j_gene: TRBJ2-7; d_gene: .; v_gene: TRBV11-2; abundance: .; CDR3aa: CASSPTGRSHEQYF; CDR3nt: TGTGCCAGCAGCCCAACGGGGAGATCCCACGAGCAGTACTTC
j_gene: TRBJ2-1; d_gene: TRBD1; v_gene: TRBV10-3; abundance: .; CDR3aa: CATKDRAGLSSYNEQFF; CDR3nt: TGTGCCACCAAGGACAGGGCTGGGTTAAGCTCCTACAATGAGCAGTTCTTC
j_gene: TRBJ2-1; d_gene: TRBD2; v_gene: TRBV29-1; abundance: .; CDR3aa: CSDLMWEGQFF; CDR3nt: TGCAGCGACCTAATGTGGGAGGGCCAGTTCTTC
j_gene: TRBJ2-2; d_gene: TRBD2; v_gene: TRBV7-2; abundance: .; CDR3aa: CASSLRGLANTGELFF; CDR3nt: TGTGCCAGCAGCCTCAGGGGACTAGCGAACACCGGGGAGCTGTTTTTT
j_gene: TRBJ2-2; d_gene: .; v_gene: TRBV9; abundance: .; CDR3aa: CASSPRGDRLQGANTGELFF; CDR3nt: TGTGCCAGCAGCCCCCGAGGAGATAGGTTACAGGGCGCGAACACCGGGGAGCTGTTTTTT
j_gene: TRBJ2-3; d_gene: .; v_gene: TRBV2; abundance: .; CDR3aa: CASNAESTDTQYF; CDR3nt: TGTGCCAGCAATGCAGAGAGCACAGATACGCAGTATTTT
j_gene: TRBJ2-7; d_gene: TRBD2; v_gene: TRBV27; abundance: .; CDR3aa: CASSLLAGNSYEQYF; CDR3nt: TGTGCCAGCAGTTTATTAGCGGGGAACTCCTACGAGCAGTACTTC
j_gene: TRBJ2-7; d_gene: TRBD2; v_gene: TRBV7-2; abundance: .; CDR3aa: CASSAEAGVYYEQYF; CDR3nt: TGTGCCAGCAGCGCAGAAGCGGGAGTATATTACGAGCAGTACTTC
j_gene: TRBJ2-3; d_gene: .; v_gene: TRBV12-3/TRBV12-4; abundance: .; CDR3aa: CASSPDRLSSIPDTQYF; CDR3nt: TGTGCCAGCAGCCCGGACCGACTTTCCTCCATACCAGATACGCAGTATTTT
j_gene: TRBJ2-7; d_gene: TRBD2; v_gene: TRBV6-5; abundance: .; CDR3aa: CASASPASGSYELYF; CDR3nt: TGTGCCAGCGCGTCCCCGGCTAGCGGATCCTACGAGCTGTACTTC
j_gene: TRBJ1-5; d_gene: TRBD1; v_gene: TRBV7-2; abundance: few; CDR3aa: CASSATGAAQHF; CDR3nt: TGTGCCAGCAGCGCCACAGGGGCAGCCCAGCATTTT
j_gene: TRBJ2-1; d_gene: TRBD2; v_gene: TRBV25-1; abundance: .; CDR3aa: CASRTSGDKQFF; CDR3nt: TGTGCCAGCAGAACTAGCGGGGACAAACAGTTCTTC
j_gene: TRBJ2-3; d_gene: .; v_gene: TRBV5-6; abundance: many; CDR3aa: CASSSDPDDTQYF; CDR3nt: TGTGCCAGCAGCTCCGACCCCGACGATACGCAGTATTTT
j_gene: TRBJ2-5; d_gene: .; v_gene: TRBV5-1; abundance: .; CDR3aa: CASSRLTGETQYF; CDR3nt: TGCGCCAGCAGCCGACTAACGGGGGAGACCCAGTACTTC
j_gene: TRBJ2-2; d_gene: .; v_gene: TRBV4-2; abundance: .; CDR3aa: CASSQDGGNTGELFF; CDR3nt: TGTGCCAGCAGCCAAGACGGCGGTAACACCGGGGAGCTGTTTTTT
j_gene: TRBJ2-7; d_gene: .; v_gene: TRBV11-2; abundance: .; CDR3aa: CASSPGPVASEQYF; CDR3nt: TGTGCCAGCAGCCCTGGCCCCGTGGCGAGCGAGCAGTACTTC
j_gene: TRBJ2-1; d_gene: .; v_gene: TRBV6-2/TRBV6-3; abundance: .; CDR3aa: CASRAPTTTYNEQFF; CDR3nt: TGTGCCAGCAGAGCCCCCACGACTACCTACAATGAGCAGTTCTTC
j_gene: TRBJ1-2; d_gene: .; v_gene: TRBV7-2; abundance: few; CDR3aa: CASSSQTDGLNTF; CDR3nt: TGTGCCAGCAGCTCCCAAACGGACGGACTAAACACCTTC
j_gene: TRBJ2-3; d_gene: .; v_gene: TRBV20-1; abundance: few; CDR3aa: CSAHEGRVVTDTQYF; CDR3nt: TGCAGTGCTCACGAGGGCAGGGTGGTAACAGATACGCAGTATTTT
j_gene: TRBJ2-2; d_gene: .; v_gene: TRBV6-2/TRBV6-3; abundance: .; CDR3aa: CASRLQTGTGELFF; CDR3nt: TGTGCCAGCAGATTACAAACAGGAACCGGGGAGCTGTTTTTT
j_gene: TRBJ2-2; d_gene: .; v_gene: TRBV25-1; abundance: .; CDR3aa: CASSAREWRTGELFF; CDR3nt: TGTGCCAGCAGTGCCCGGGAGTGGAGGACCGGGGAGCTGTTTTTT
j_gene: TRBJ2-7; d_gene: .; v_gene: TRBV12-3/TRBV12-4; abundance: .; CDR3aa: CASSYGEARPYEQYF; CDR3nt: TGTGCCAGCAGTTATGGGGAGGCCAGACCCTACGAGCAGTACTTC
j_gene: TRBJ2-5; d_gene: TRBD2; v_gene: TRBV7-2; abundance: .; CDR3aa: CASSRILGLAGDRETQYF; CDR3nt: TGTGCCAGCAGCCGGATCCTGGGACTAGCGGGAGATAGGGAGACCCAGTACTTC
j_gene: TRBJ2-7; d_gene: TRBD1; v_gene: TRBV4-2; abundance: .; CDR3aa: CASSQVGPKRDRDNEQYF; CDR3nt: TGTGCCAGCAGCCAAGTGGGTCCCAAACGGGACAGGGACAACGAGCAGTACTTC
j_gene: TRBJ2-3; d_gene: .; v_gene: TRBV11-1; abundance: .; CDR3aa: CASSAGIYGGTDTQYF; CDR3nt: TGTGCCAGCAGCGCGGGGATCTACGGTGGCACAGATACGCAGTATTTT
j_gene: TRBJ1-1; d_gene: .; v_gene: TRBV5-5; abundance: .; CDR3aa: CASTQQGTEAFF; CDR3nt: TGTGCCAGCACCCAACAGGGCACTGAAGCTTTCTTT
j_gene: TRBJ2-2; d_gene: .; v_gene: TRBV29-1; abundance: .; CDR3aa: CSVAQKAGELFF; CDR3nt: TGCAGCGTGGCCCAGAAAGCCGGGGAGCTGTTTTTT
j_gene: TRBJ1-4; d_gene: .; v_gene: TRBV7-9; abundance: .; CDR3aa: CASSSPEVALVFF; CDR3nt: TGTGCCAGCAGCTCGCCCGAGGTGGCTCTGGTGTTTTTT
j_gene: TRBJ2-7; d_gene: TRBD1; v_gene: TRBV7-2; abundance: .; CDR3aa: CASSASGRTGNYEQYF; CDR3nt: TGTGCCAGCAGCGCCTCGGGAAGGACAGGGAACTACGAGCAGTACTTC
j_gene: TRBJ2-7; d_gene: TRBD1; v_gene: TRBV20-1; abundance: few; CDR3aa: CSATSDRDPYEQYF; CDR3nt: TGCAGTGCCACTTCGGACAGGGACCCCTACGAGCAGTACTTC
j_gene: TRBJ2-5; d_gene: .; v_gene: TRBV6-2/TRBV6-3; abundance: .; CDR3aa: CASSSSESETQYF; CDR3nt: TGTGCCAGCAGTTCGTCGGAAAGCGAGACCCAGTACTTC
j_gene: TRBJ2-5; d_gene: TRBD2; v_gene: TRBV20-1; abundance: few; CDR3aa: CSASPSGSSETQYF; CDR3nt: TGCAGTGCTAGTCCCAGCGGGAGCAGCGAGACCCAGTACTTC
j_gene: TRBJ2-3; d_gene: TRBD2; v_gene: TRBV18; abundance: once; CDR3aa: CASSPRRREARPSTDTQYF; CDR3nt: TGTGCCAGCTCACCAAGGAGGCGGGAGGCACGACCGAGCACAGATACGCAGTATTTT
j_gene: TRBJ2-7; d_gene: TRBD2; v_gene: TRBV7-2; abundance: .; CDR3aa: CASSLGGLAGRSGYEQYF; CDR3nt: TGTGCCAGCAGCTTAGGTGGGCTAGCGGGTCGTTCGGGATACGAGCAGTACTTC
j_gene: TRBJ1-5; d_gene: .; v_gene: TRBV20-1; abundance: few; CDR3aa: CSALVLLNQPQHF; CDR3nt: TGCAGTGCGCTGGTATTGCTGAATCAGCCCCAGCATTTT
j_gene: TRBJ1-2; d_gene: .; v_gene: TRBV6-1; abundance: .; CDR3aa: CASLQSNYGYTF; CDR3nt: TGTGCCAGTCTACAGAGTAACTATGGCTACACCTTC
j_gene: TRBJ1-6; d_gene: TRBD1; v_gene: TRBV20-1; abundance: .; CDR3aa: CSGPAGTDNSPLHF; CDR3nt: TGCAGTGGCCCCGCGGGGACAGATAATTCACCCCTCCACTTT
j_gene: TRBJ2-3; d_gene: .; v_gene: TRBV6-2/TRBV6-3; abundance: few; CDR3aa: CASSFSRLDTQYF; CDR3nt: TGTGCCAGCAGTTTTAGCAGGTTGGATACGCAGTATTTT
j_gene: TRBJ2-2; d_gene: .; v_gene: TRBV4-3; abundance: .; CDR3aa: CASSQDLGDTGELFF; CDR3nt: TGCGCCAGCAGCCAAGATTTAGGGGACACCGGGGAGCTGTTTTTT
j_gene: TRBJ2-7; d_gene: .; v_gene: TRBV7-2; abundance: .; CDR3aa: CASSHPASEQYF; CDR3nt: TGTGCCAGCAGCCACCCTGCATCCGAGCAGTACTTC
j_gene: TRBJ2-7; d_gene: TRBD2; v_gene: TRBV7-8; abundance: .; CDR3aa: CASSLEGGLAAPYEQYF; CDR3nt: TGTGCCAGCAGCTTAGAAGGCGGACTAGCGGCCCCCTACGAGCAGTACTTC
j_gene: TRBJ1-2; d_gene: .; v_gene: TRBV6-2/TRBV6-3; abundance: .; CDR3aa: CASSGRRTPQGGYTF; CDR3nt: TGTGCCAGCAGCGGTCGGCGGACGCCACAGGGAGGCTACACCTTC
j_gene: TRBJ1-2; d_gene: .; v_gene: TRBV6-5; abundance: .; CDR3aa: CASSYSQGMAKGYTF; CDR3nt: TGTGCCAGCAGTTACTCCCAGGGTATGGCAAAAGGCTACACCTTC
j_gene: TRBJ2-7; d_gene: TRBD1; v_gene: TRBV7-2; abundance: .; CDR3aa: CASSSQTGQGSYEQYF; CDR3nt: TGTGCCAGCAGCTCACAGACGGGACAGGGGTCCTACGAGCAGTACTTC
j_gene: TRBJ2-6; d_gene: .; v_gene: TRBV7-6; abundance: .; CDR3aa: CASSLELLPSGANVLTF; CDR3nt: TGTGCCAGCAGCTTAGAGCTTCTCCCCTCTGGGGCCAACGTCCTGACTTTC